This section outlines one T cell receptor beta chain sequence together with its context. Germline loops: CDR1 SGHKS, CDR2 YYEKEE (reference sequence). This CDR3 comprises 15 residues. V lost 1 base and J lost 4, with 12 bases in between. This sample is drawn from a study of blood T cell repertoires in COVID-19. Overall study: Acute and convalescent COVID-19 specimens originated in the United States, Italy and Spain.

Sequenced by immunoSEQ multiplex PCR; TCRdb stores in-frame clones only, minus some. The sample consists of about 250,000 clones, around 82% of them appearing once. The genes are TRBV5-5 and TRBJ1-5; no firm D call. The receptor's source is a person aged 70 to 80 with COVID-19, enrolled during active disease. The sequencing sample was made of peripheral blood. CDR3 amino acids: CASSLNPGWNQPQHF. The CDR3 DNA sequence: TGTGCCAGCAGCTTGAATCCGGGATGGAATCAGCCCCAGCATTTT.